One sample yielded the 30 T cell receptor beta chains listed below, sequenced in a study of blood T cell repertoires in COVID-19. Generated by immunoSEQ multiplex PCR, the TCRdb table keeps only in-frame clones and is missing some. This sample has some 48,000 clones, with roughly 88% found just once. The sequencing sample was made of peripheral blood. The receptors were sampled from a human donor in a cohort sampled during active COVID-19.

The chain has TRBV28 and TRBJ2-3; 9 nucleotides match TRBD2. Germline V lookup: CDR1 MDHEN, CDR2 SYDVKM. V was clipped by 7 bases and J by 2 bases; unmatched bases: 13. The CDR3 is 17 amino acids. CDR3 sequence (DNA): TGTGCCAGCATCGAACTCGGGACTAGCAAAGACACAGATACGCAGTATTTT. This translates into CASIELGTSKDTDTQYF.

The chain carries TRBV5-1 and TRBJ2-3, with D perhaps matching TRBD2 (5 bases). The germline V gene encodes CDR1 SGHRS and CDR2 YFSETQ. The length of the CDR3 is 17 residues. V was shortened by 5 bases and J by 4 bases, with 23 bases between the two germline ends. The CDR3, as DNA: TGCGCCAGCAGAAACCTGCTACTAGGCACATCGTCAGATACGCAGTATTTT. Translation: CASRNLLLGTSSDTQYF.

This chain links TRBV29-1 with TRBJ1-1; no reliable D call. V dropped 6 bases and J dropped 2 bases, with 13 bases sitting between them. CDR1 and CDR2 from the germline V gene are SQVTM and ANQGSEA. The CDR3 sequence is 13 residues long. The CDR3 sequence is CSVHSGGNTEAFF. DNA for the CDR3: TGCAGCGTCCACAGTGGAGGAAACACTGAAGCTTTCTTT.

The chain recombines TRBV30 with TRBJ2-7; 9 bases are a match to TRBD2. V gave up 2 bases and J gave up 4 bases; unmatched junction bases: 6. Germline V CDR1 and CDR2: GTSNPN, SVGIG (reference sequence). The CDR3 totals 14 residues. The CDR3 protein is CAWSKRGGGYEQYF. The CDR3 region has the DNA TGTGCCTGGAGTAAACGCGGGGGGGGATACGAGCAGTACTTC. Drawing the rest from reference TRBV30 and TRBJ2-7, the complete variable domain is SQTIHQWPATLVQPVGSPLSLECTVEGTSNPNLYWYRQAAGRGLQLLFYSVGIGQISSEVPQNLSASRPQDRQFILSSKKLLLSDSGFYLCAWSKRGGGYEQYFGPGTRLTVT.

The genes are TRBV19 and TRBJ2-3; 7 bases map to TRBD1. Trimming cost V 7 bases and J 4 bases; bases outside gene matches: 11. The CDR3 sequence is 15 residues long. Germline-derived CDR1 and CDR2 are LNHDA and SQIVND (reference sequence). The CDR3 DNA reads as TGTGCCAGTACTTGGACAGGCGGTAGCGCAGATACGCAGTATTTT. Its protein product is CASTWTGGSADTQYF.

The chain carries TRBV10-3 and TRBJ1-1, with 7 bases fitting TRBD1. Germline assignment: CDR1 ENHRY and CDR2 SYGVKD. V shed 10 bases and J 2 bases; nucleotides not matched to a gene: 7. This CDR3 contains 13 residues. CDR3 in amino acids: CATAWTGNTEAFF. The CDR3 DNA reads as TGTGCCACCGCCTGGACAGGAAACACTGAAGCTTTCTTT.

This clone occurred a few times. This chain's CDR3 is CASTDRGNTEAFF. CDR3 sequence (DNA): TGTGCCAGCACTGACAGGGGGAACACTGAAGCTTTCTTT. V usage is TRBV2 and J usage is TRBJ1-1; the match to TRBD1 covers 8 bases. The V gene's germline CDR1 is SNHLY and CDR2 FYNNEI. This CDR3 region has 13 residues. Germline trimming cut 7 bases from V and 1 base from J; bases unmatched to any gene: 2.

In its sample, this clone was seen once. The chain couples TRBV27 to TRBJ2-3; a weak D match, TRBD1 (6 bases). Per germline, CDR1 MNHEY and CDR2 SMNVEV (reference sequence). Trimming removed 0 bases at V and 4 bases at J, with 17 bases between. There are 17 residues in the CDR3. DNA of the CDR3: TGTGCCAGCAGTTTATCCCTGACAGGCTACATTCCAGATACGCAGTATTTT. Translation: CASSLSLTGYIPDTQYF.

The chain has TRBV18 and TRBJ2-7; possible D gene TRBD1, 6 bases. Per the germline V gene, CDR1 is KGHSH and CDR2 is LQKENI. The CDR3 is made up of 14 amino acids. V was cut by 5 bases and J by 3 bases, with 14 bases left in between. In DNA, the CDR3 is TGTGCCAGCTCATCGCAGGGGAAAGGCTACGAGCAGTACTTC. Translation: CASSSQGKGYEQYF.

The chain couples TRBV5-1 to TRBJ2-3; 13 bases line up with TRBD2. Germline CDR1 is SGHRS and CDR2 is YFSETQ. Trimming at V came to 5 bases and at J to 7 bases, leaving 7 bases not matched to a gene. This CDR3 comprises 15 residues. This chain's CDR3 is CASSSGTSGMNTQYF. CDR3 in DNA: TGCGCCAGCAGTTCCGGGACTAGCGGGATGAATACGCAGTATTTT.

This rearrangement joins TRBV18 to TRBJ2-1; maybe TRBD2 (5 bases). The CDR3 runs 14 residues. Germline-derived CDR1 and CDR2 are KGHSH and LQKENI. Trimming pared 3 bases from V and 8 bases from J, leaving 14 bases between. CDR3 amino acids: CASSPLLGSDEQFF. For the CDR3, the DNA is TGTGCCAGCTCACCCCTATTGGGGAGCGATGAGCAGTTCTTC.

The chain carries TRBV19 and TRBJ1-3; a weak D match, TRBD1 (5 bases). This CDR3 is built from 15 residues. Germline CDR1 reads LNHDA; CDR2 reads SQIVND (reference sequence). The ends were cut back, 8 bases at V and 4 bases at J, with 18 bases in the middle. The CDR3 sequence is CASGALVNLGNTIYF. In DNA form, the CDR3 reads TGTGCCAGTGGGGCCCTAGTCAACCTCGGAAACACCATATATTTT. Combining the CDR3 with reference TRBV19 and TRBJ1-3 gives the whole variable domain DGGITQSPKYLFRKEGQNVTLSCEQNLNHDAMYWYRQDPGQGLRLIYYSQIVNDFQKGDIAEGYSVSREKKESFPLTVTSAQKNPTAFYLCASGALVNLGNTIYFGEGSWLTVV.

The DNA for the CDR3 is TGTGCCAGTAGTGCAGACGGGACAGCTTTCACTGAAGCTTTCTTT. Translating gives CASSADGTAFTEAFF. V is TRBV19 and J is TRBJ1-1, with 7 nucleotides matching TRBD1. Unmatched junction bases numbered 10, after V lost 5 bases and J lost 4 bases. The length of the CDR3 is 15 residues. Germline loops: CDR1 LNHDA, CDR2 SQIVND (reference sequence).

The chain is built from TRBV10-2 and TRBJ2-1, with TRBD2 matching over 13 bases. V shed 5 bases and J 9 bases; nucleotides not matched to a gene: 7. Germline V gene lookup returns CDR1 WSHSY and CDR2 SAAADI. The CDR3 extends over 15 amino acids. The CDR3 DNA reads TGCGCCAGCAGTCACGGGACTAGCGGGACGAGTGAGCAGTTCTTC. Amino acids: CASSHGTSGTSEQFF.

The CDR3 DNA is TGTGCCAGCAGGCGATCCGGGACTACCCTTTTGAACATTCAGTACTTC. It translates to CASRRSGTTLLNIQYF. The chain carries TRBV6-6 and TRBJ2-4; TRBD2 agrees at 7 bases. The J segment lost 7 bases and the V segment lost 6 bases, leaving 15 bases of the junction unmatched. Germline V CDR1 and CDR2: MNHNY, SVGAGI (reference sequence). CDR3 length: 16 residues.

The chain employs TRBV12-5 and TRBJ2-3; 8 bases are shared with TRBD2. The germline V gene has CDR1 LGHNT and CDR2 FRNRAP. This CDR3 has 14 amino acids. The V gene end was trimmed by 6 bases and the J gene end by 5 bases; junction bases not matched to a gene: 7. The DNA for the CDR3 is TGTGCTAGTGGGGCAGACCGGGGGGGAGATACGCAGTATTTT. This gives the protein CASGADRGGDTQYF.

This clone was seen once. The chain carries TRBV2 and TRBJ1-5; D not certain. This CDR3 is 14 amino acids long. Germline V gives CDR1 SNHLY, CDR2 FYNNEI. Trimming cost V 6 bases and J 0 bases, with 9 bases left between them. The CDR3 loop reads CASSGRYSNQPQHF. The CDR3 nucleotides are TGTGCCAGCAGCGGGAGATATAGCAATCAGCCCCAGCATTTT.

In this sample, this clone turned up once. The V and J genes are TRBV28 and TRBJ1-5; D call uncertain. From germline, CDR1 is MDHEN and CDR2 SYDVKM. V was shortened by 5 bases and J by 4 bases, with 12 bases between the two germline ends. The CDR3 sequence is 14 residues long. CDR3: CASSLAAKNQPQHF. CDR3 sequence (DNA): TGTGCCAGCAGTCTCGCCGCGAAGAATCAGCCCCAGCATTTT.

This clone turned up a few times. The rearrangement links TRBV6-5 to TRBJ1-5; D gene unclear. The germline CDR1 and CDR2 sequences are MNHEY and SVGAGI. Trimming took off 6 bases at V and 0 bases at J, with 12 bases between the two ends. This CDR3 region has 15 residues. The CDR3 bases are TGTGCCAGCAGAAAGGAGGGTTTTAGCAATCAGCCCCAGCATTTT. Its translation is CASRKEGFSNQPQHF.

The chain combines TRBV4-1 with TRBJ1-2; 9 bases match TRBD1. CDR3 length: 14 amino acids. Losses at the gene ends were 5 bases for V and 3 bases for J; bases not matched to a gene: 4. Per germline, CDR1 MGHRA and CDR2 YSYEKL. CDR3 protein: CASSKGTGYYGYTF. The CDR3 region has the DNA TGCGCCAGCAGCAAAGGGACAGGGTACTATGGCTACACCTTC.

The chain uses TRBV7-8 and TRBJ2-2; a weak D match, TRBD2 (6 bases). The germline CDR1 and CDR2 sequences are SGHVS and FQNEAQ. This CDR3 is built from 16 residues. V dropped 4 bases and J dropped 1 base, with 13 bases sitting between them. The CDR3 DNA is TGTGCCAGCAGCTGGGAGGTAGAGGGGAACACCGGGGAGCTGTTTTTT. Amino acid sequence: CASSWEVEGNTGELFF.

The CDR3 loop is CASSDPLGGVIEAFF. The DNA of the CDR3 is TGTGCCAGTAGTGACCCGCTGGGGGGGGTGATTGAAGCTTTCTTT. The chain is built from TRBV19 and TRBJ1-1; TRBD1 might be the D (5 bases). V lost 5 bases and J 7 bases, leaving 20 bases between the germline ends. Germline values: CDR1 LNHDA, CDR2 SQIVND (reference sequence). The CDR3 is made up of 15 amino acids.

This clone appeared a single time. The chain joins TRBV7-3 to TRBJ2-3; 7 bases match TRBD1. Per germline, CDR1 SGHTA and CDR2 FQGTGA. V shed 5 bases and J 4 bases; nucleotides not matched to a gene: 6. This CDR3 region has 14 residues. CDR3 loop: CASSPDRAADTQYF. The DNA of the CDR3 is TGTGCCAGCAGCCCCGACAGGGCGGCAGATACGCAGTATTTT.

The chain has TRBV7-2 and TRBJ2-7; possible D gene TRBD1, 6 bases. There are 13 residues in the CDR3. Per germline, CDR1 SGHTA and CDR2 FQGNSA. Trimming left V 5 bases short and J 6 bases short, with 14 bases between. The CDR3 DNA is TGTGCCAGCAGCACCTCCCAGGGGCGCGAGCAGTACTTC. Translating it yields CASSTSQGREQYF. Drawing the rest from reference TRBV7-2 and TRBJ2-7, the complete variable domain is GAGVSQSPSNKVTEKGKDVELRCDPISGHTALYWYRQSLGQGLEFLIYFQGNSAPDKSGLPSDRFSAERTGGSVSTLTIQRTQQEDSAVYLCASSTSQGREQYFGPGTRLTVT.

The chain carries TRBV18 and TRBJ1-3, with D unclear. This CDR3 is built from 15 residues. V was cut by 3 bases and J by 6 bases, with 15 bases left in between. Germline CDR1 reads KGHSH; CDR2 reads LQKENI. In nucleotides, the CDR3 is TGTGCCAGCTCACCCGTTAAACAGCTATCAAACACCATATATTTT. It yields the protein CASSPVKQLSNTIYF.

The J gene is TRBJ2-1, the V gene TRBV7-2, with TRBD2 matching 11 bases. The length of the CDR3 is 17 residues. The trim removed 1 base at V and 8 bases at J, leaving 10 bases unmatched. Germline values: CDR1 SGHTA, CDR2 FQGNSA. The CDR3 coding sequence is TGTGCCAGCAGCTTAGAATCCGGGACTAGCGGCCTTTATGAGCAGTTCTTC. This codes for CASSLESGTSGLYEQFF.

This clone came up once. The rearrangement links TRBV2 to TRBJ2-3, with 9 bases that match TRBD2. The germline V gene has CDR1 SNHLY and CDR2 FYNNEI. V shed 10 bases, J shed 4 bases, and the junction held 6 bases outside the gene matches. CDR3 length: 13 residues. CDR3 sequence: CATRTSDADTQYF. CDR3 in DNA: TGTGCCACAAGGACTAGCGACGCAGATACGCAGTATTTT. Variable domain in full (rest from reference TRBV2 and TRBJ2-3): EPEVTQTPSHQVTQMGQEVILRCVPISNHLYFYWYRQILGQKVEFLVSFYNNEISEKSEIFDDQFSVERPDGSNFTLKIRSTKLEDSAMYFCATRTSDADTQYFGPGTRLTVL.

This clone appeared a single time. The chain employs TRBV27 and TRBJ2-7; D gene ambiguous. The CDR3 consists of 13 residues. Germline V CDR1 and CDR2: MNHEY, SMNVEV (reference sequence). The V and J ends lost 3 bases and 5 bases respectively, with 11 bases between them. DNA of the CDR3: TGTGCCAGCAGTTTTGCAGGCGAGCACGAGCAGTACTTC. Translation: CASSFAGEHEQYF.

This chain joins TRBV25-1 and TRBJ2-1; TRBD2 aligns across 7 bases. Per germline, CDR1 MGHDK and CDR2 SYGVNS. J was trimmed by 6 bases and V by 1 base; bases with no gene match: 6. The CDR3 covers 15 residues. The CDR3 region is CASSEWGGFGNEQFF. For the CDR3, the DNA is TGTGCCAGCAGTGAATGGGGGGGTTTTGGCAATGAGCAGTTCTTC.

CDR3 DNA: TGTGCCAGCAGCTTTGACAGGGTAAATCAGCCCCAGCATTTT. Translation gives CASSFDRVNQPQHF. The chain combines TRBV7-8 with TRBJ1-5, with 7 nucleotides matching TRBD1. The CDR3 runs to 14 residues. Germline CDR1 is SGHVS and CDR2 is FQNEAQ. V shed 3 bases and J 4 bases; nucleotides not matched to a gene: 3.